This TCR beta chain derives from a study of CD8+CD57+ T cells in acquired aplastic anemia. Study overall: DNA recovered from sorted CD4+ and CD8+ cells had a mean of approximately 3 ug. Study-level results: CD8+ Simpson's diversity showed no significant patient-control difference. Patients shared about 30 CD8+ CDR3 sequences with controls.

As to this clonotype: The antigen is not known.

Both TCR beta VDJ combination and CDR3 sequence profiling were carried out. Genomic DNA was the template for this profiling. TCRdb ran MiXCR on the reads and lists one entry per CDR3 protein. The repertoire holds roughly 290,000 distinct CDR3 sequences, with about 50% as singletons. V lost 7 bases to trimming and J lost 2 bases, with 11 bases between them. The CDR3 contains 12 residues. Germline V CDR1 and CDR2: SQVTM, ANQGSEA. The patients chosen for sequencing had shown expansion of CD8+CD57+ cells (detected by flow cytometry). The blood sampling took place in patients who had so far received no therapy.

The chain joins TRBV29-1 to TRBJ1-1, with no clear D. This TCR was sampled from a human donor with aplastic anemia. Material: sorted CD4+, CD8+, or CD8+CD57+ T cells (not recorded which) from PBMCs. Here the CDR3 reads CSGGTPNTEAFF. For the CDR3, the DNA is TGCAGCGGGGGAACACCAAACACTGAAGCTTTCTTT.